What follows is one T cell receptor (beta chain) and its context. Its antigen remains unidentified. These data belong to a study of shared clonotypes between healthy human individuals. Authors' data handling: Owing to the provision of junction-only sequences devoid of quality scores by immunoSEQ, filtering differed. TCRdb keeps only in-frame clones here, not all; method: immunoSEQ multiplex PCR. V, J and clone size are taken as reported in that table, and D and trimming were inferred from the DNA itself. The sample lists millions of clones, more than 80% occurring once. Germline assignment: CDR1 KGHSH and CDR2 LQKENI. This CDR3 spans 15 amino acids. Deletions cut 3 bases from V and 5 bases from J, with 16 bases between. The study's findings and limits: Researchers sampled blood only, noting tissue repertoires likely differ. Around 5% of naive CD4 clonotypes were shared across four donors. An expected dependence of interdonor clonotype sharing on sequencing depth was noted.

The TCR comes from a man between 18 and 29 years old in good health. Some clones in this sample may be carry-over from other donors' samples. The chain carries TRBV18 and TRBJ1-2, with D possibly matching TRBD1 (6 bases). What was sequenced was naive CD4+ T cells from PBMCs. Indicated subset: CD45RA+ positively selected. The CDR3 spells CASSPDGQGSYGYTF. The CDR3 DNA is TGTGCCAGCTCACCTGACGGGCAGGGGAGTTATGGCTACACCTTC.